The 10 T cell receptor beta chains given below trace back to one sample, sequenced in a study of regulatory T cells in long-lasting Graves disease (dated by TCRdb to the early 2020s). Receptor amplification or capture employed multiplex PCR. The sequencer was an Illumina HiSeq 4000. TCR beta libraries were built with iRepertoire HTBI primers and Arm-PCR amplification of CDR3 regions. The public sequencing data were trimmed at Q25 with fastp and processed into clonotypes with MiXCR by TCRdb, which kept only in-frame beta chains. Duplicate CDR3 protein sequences are folded into a single record with the most common DNA and genes. This sample is represented by more than 350,000 distinct CDR3 sequences; just under 15% of them were singletons. The ten largest clones add up to 16% of the sample. The sample's time point label is to be understood as: newly diagnosed GD, antithyroid drugs for less than 3 months. RNA was extracted from PBMCs in TRIzol for both TCR sequencing and RNA sequencing.

This sample also belongs to another study, concerning T cells in Graves' hyperthyroidism and ophthalmopathy.

Sequencing used peripheral blood mononuclear cells (PBMCs), obtained at new diagnosis, from a patient treated with antithyroid drugs. Receptors originate from a woman under 40 with Graves disease. Donor details come from another sample of the same person, matched by shared clones.

This rearrangement joins TRBV14 to TRBJ2-7; 10 bases are a match to TRBD1. This CDR3 has 15 amino acids. Germline CDR1 and CDR2: SGHDN and FVKESK. V was clipped by 5 bases and J by 4 bases; unmatched bases: 8. CDR3 bases: TGTGCCAGCAGCTTTGGGACAGGGGCGGCGTACGAGCAGTACTTC. Translation: CASSFGTGAAYEQYF.

This clonotype was observed many times. The chain carries TRBV18 and TRBJ2-7; D ambiguous. With 8 bases removed from V and 0 bases from J, the gap between germline ends came to 11 bases. Germline assignment: CDR1 KGHSH and CDR2 LQKENI. The CDR3 contains 13 residues. The CDR3 DNA reads as TGTGCCAGCGCACGACCCAGCTCCTACGAGCAGTACTTC. Translation: CASARPSSYEQYF.

This clonotype was picked up many times. J is TRBJ2-3 and V is TRBV12-3 or TRBV12-4; 8 nucleotides align to TRBD2. V lost 6 bases, J lost 2 bases, and 13 bases stayed unmatched. The CDR3 loop spans 17 amino acids. CDR3 DNA: TGTGCCAGCAGCTCCTACAGGGTAGCGGGAAACACAGATACGCAGTATTTT. As protein: CASSSYRVAGNTDTQYF.

This clonotype was recorded a few times. J is TRBJ2-1 and V is TRBV7-3, with 10 bases lining up with TRBD2. The CDR3 has 21 residues. Per germline, CDR1 SGHTA and CDR2 FQGTGA. J lost 0 bases, V lost 0 bases, and 14 bases had no gene match. The CDR3 is CASSLTYLVAGGHSSYNEQFF. The CDR3 DNA follows: TGTGCCAGCAGCTTAACGTATCTGGTAGCGGGAGGCCACAGCTCCTACAATGAGCAGTTCTTC. The full variable domain, its missing parts supplied by reference TRBV7-3 and TRBJ2-1, is GAGVSQTPSNKVTEKGKYVELRCDPISGHTALYWYRQSLGQGPEFLIYFQGTGAADDSGLPNDRFFAVRPEGSVSTLKIQRTERGDSAVYLCASSLTYLVAGGHSSYNEQFFGPGTRLTVL.

This clonotype occurred many times. The CDR3 sequence is CASSQSPGNYGYTF. The CDR3 DNA is TGTGCCAGCAGCCAATCGCCTGGGAACTATGGCTACACCTTC. The J gene is TRBJ1-2, the V gene TRBV3-1, with D uncertain. The CDR3 has 14 residues. Between the trimmed V and J ends, which lost 2 bases and 2 bases, there was a span of 9 bases. The V gene's germline CDR1 is LGHDT and CDR2 YNNKEL (reference sequence).

This clonotype was recorded at least ten times. CDR3 sequence reads: CASSDIPEAFF. In nucleotides, the CDR3 is TGTGCCAGCAGCGATATACCAGAAGCTTTCTTT. The gene calls are TRBV6-2 or TRBV6-3 and TRBJ1-1; no reliable D call. The CDR3 has 11 residues. Germline V gives CDR1 MNHEY, CDR2 SVGEGT. V lost 6 bases and J 8 bases, leaving 10 bases between the germline ends.

The DNA for the CDR3 is TGTGCCATCAGTGGGAGGGGAGGTCAGCCCCAGCATTTT. It is translated as CAISGRGGQPQHF. The chain recombines TRBV10-3 with TRBJ1-5, with D tentatively TRBD1 (5 bases). Germline V CDR1 and CDR2: ENHRY, SYGVKD. This CDR3 is built from 13 residues. The V end lost 4 bases, the J end lost 6 bases, and 10 bases lay between the germline ends.

The chain couples TRBV19 to TRBJ2-6; D is undetermined. The CDR3 sequence is 14 residues long. Germline loops: CDR1 LNHDA, CDR2 SQIVND (reference sequence). Trimming took off 5 bases at V and 0 bases at J, with 5 bases between the two ends. CDR3 in amino acids: CASSSASGANVLTF. CDR3 sequence (DNA): TGTGCCAGTAGTTCAGCCTCTGGGGCCAACGTCCTGACTTTC.

This clonotype has at least ten counts. The chain carries TRBV6-1 and TRBJ2-1; D could derive from TRBD1 or TRBD2 (5 bases each). The CDR3 contains 15 residues. Trimming shortened V by 4 bases and J by 10 bases, and 20 bases separated the two germline ends. Germline lookup yields CDR1 MNHNS and CDR2 SASEGT. CDR3 nucleotides: TGTGCCAGCAGTGCGCTTCCGGGGCCAGTGGGGGAGCAGTTCTTC. It yields the protein CASSALPGPVGEQFF.

This rearrangement joins TRBV7-2 to TRBJ2-3, with 7 bases identical to TRBD2. The end of the DNA is better explained by TRBJ2-1, so the J call may be wrong. Germline V gives CDR1 SGHTA, CDR2 FQGNSA. The CDR3 loop spans 16 amino acids. As DNA, the CDR3 is TGTGCCAGCAGCTTCCCCCAGCGGGGCCTTAAGGATGAGCAGTTCTTC. This codes for CASSFPQRGLKDEQFF.